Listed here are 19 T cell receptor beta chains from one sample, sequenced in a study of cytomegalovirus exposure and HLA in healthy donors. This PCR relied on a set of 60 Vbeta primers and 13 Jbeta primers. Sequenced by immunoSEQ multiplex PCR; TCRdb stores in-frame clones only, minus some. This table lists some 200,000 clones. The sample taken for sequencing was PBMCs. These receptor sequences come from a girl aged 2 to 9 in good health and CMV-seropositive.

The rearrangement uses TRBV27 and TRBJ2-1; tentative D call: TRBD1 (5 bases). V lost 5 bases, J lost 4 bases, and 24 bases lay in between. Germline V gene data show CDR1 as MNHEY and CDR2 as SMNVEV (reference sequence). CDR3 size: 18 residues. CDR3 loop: CASSKAGLSLRAYNEQFF. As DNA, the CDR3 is TGTGCCAGCAGTAAGGCAGGGTTAAGCCTAAGAGCGTACAATGAGCAGTTCTTC.

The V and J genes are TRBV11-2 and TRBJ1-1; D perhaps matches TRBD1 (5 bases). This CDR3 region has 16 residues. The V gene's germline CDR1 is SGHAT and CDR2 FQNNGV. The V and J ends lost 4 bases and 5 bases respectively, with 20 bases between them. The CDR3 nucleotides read TGTGCCAGCAGCTCGACAAAACGGGGGTGGGCGACTGAAGCTTTCTTT. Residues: CASSSTKRGWATEAFF.

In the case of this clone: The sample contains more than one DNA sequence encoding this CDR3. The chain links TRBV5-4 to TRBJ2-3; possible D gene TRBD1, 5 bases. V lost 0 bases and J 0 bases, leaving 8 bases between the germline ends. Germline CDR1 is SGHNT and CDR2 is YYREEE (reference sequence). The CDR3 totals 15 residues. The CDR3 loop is CASSLASGSTDTQYF. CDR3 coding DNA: TGTGCCAGCAGCTTGGCCTCAGGGAGCACAGATACGCAGTATTTT. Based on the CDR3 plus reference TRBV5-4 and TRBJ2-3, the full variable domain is ETGVTQSPTHLIKTRGQQVTLRCSSQSGHNTVSWYQQALGQGPQFIFQYYREEENGRGNFPPRFSGLQFPNYSSELNVNALELDDSALYLCASSLASGSTDTQYFGPGTRLTVL.

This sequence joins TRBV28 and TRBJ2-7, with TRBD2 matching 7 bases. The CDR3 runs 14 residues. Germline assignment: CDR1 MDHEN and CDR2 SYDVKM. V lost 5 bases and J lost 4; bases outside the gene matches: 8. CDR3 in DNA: TGTGCCAGCAGTCCGGGGACTATAGGGTACGAGCAGTACTTC. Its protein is CASSPGTIGYEQYF.

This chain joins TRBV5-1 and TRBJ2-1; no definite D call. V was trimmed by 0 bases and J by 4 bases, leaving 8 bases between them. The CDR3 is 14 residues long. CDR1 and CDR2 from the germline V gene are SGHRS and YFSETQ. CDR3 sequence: CASSLGLEYNEQFF. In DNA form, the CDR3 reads TGCGCCAGCAGCTTGGGGCTAGAGTACAATGAGCAGTTCTTC.

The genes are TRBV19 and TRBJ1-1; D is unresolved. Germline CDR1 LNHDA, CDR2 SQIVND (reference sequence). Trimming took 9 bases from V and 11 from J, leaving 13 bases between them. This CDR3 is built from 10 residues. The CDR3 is CASQSHKAFF. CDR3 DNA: TGTGCCAGCCAGTCTCACAAGGCTTTCTTT.

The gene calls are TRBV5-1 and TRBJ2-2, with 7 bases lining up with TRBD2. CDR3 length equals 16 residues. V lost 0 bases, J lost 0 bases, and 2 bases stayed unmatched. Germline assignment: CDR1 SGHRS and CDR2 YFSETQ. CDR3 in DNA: TGCGCCAGCAGCTTGGTGGCGGGGGCGAACACCGGGGAGCTGTTTTTT. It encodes CASSLVAGANTGELFF.

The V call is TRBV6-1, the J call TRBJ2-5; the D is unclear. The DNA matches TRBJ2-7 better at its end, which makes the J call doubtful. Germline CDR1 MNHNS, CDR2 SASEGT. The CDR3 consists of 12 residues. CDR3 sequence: CASIGPTYEQYF. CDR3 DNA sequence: TGTGCCAGCATTGGGCCTACCTACGAGCAGTACTTC.

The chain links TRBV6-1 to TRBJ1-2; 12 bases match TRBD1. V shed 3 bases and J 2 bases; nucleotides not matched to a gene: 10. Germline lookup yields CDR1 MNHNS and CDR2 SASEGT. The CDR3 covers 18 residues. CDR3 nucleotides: TGTGCCAGCAGTGACCGGGACAGGGGGCTTAGGAACAACTATGGCTACACCTTC. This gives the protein CASSDRDRGLRNNYGYTF.

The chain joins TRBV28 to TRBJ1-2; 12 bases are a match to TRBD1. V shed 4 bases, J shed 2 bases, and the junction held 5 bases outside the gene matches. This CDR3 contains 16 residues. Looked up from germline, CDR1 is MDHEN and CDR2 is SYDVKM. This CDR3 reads CASSSPGTGGNYGYTF. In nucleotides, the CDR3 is TGTGCCAGCAGTTCCCCCGGGACAGGGGGCAACTATGGCTACACCTTC.

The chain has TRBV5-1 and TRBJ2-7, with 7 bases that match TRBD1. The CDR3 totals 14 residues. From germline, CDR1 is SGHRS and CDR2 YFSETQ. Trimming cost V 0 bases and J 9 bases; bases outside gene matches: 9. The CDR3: CASSLAGQNLLQYF. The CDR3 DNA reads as TGCGCCAGCAGCTTGGCGGGACAGAACTTATTGCAGTACTTC.

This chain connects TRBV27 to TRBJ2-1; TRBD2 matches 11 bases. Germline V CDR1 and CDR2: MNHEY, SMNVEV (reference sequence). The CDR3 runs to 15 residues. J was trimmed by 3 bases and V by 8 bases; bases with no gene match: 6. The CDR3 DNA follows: TGTGCCAGCGCATCCGGGACTAGCGGCTACAATGAGCAGTTCTTC. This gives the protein CASASGTSGYNEQFF.

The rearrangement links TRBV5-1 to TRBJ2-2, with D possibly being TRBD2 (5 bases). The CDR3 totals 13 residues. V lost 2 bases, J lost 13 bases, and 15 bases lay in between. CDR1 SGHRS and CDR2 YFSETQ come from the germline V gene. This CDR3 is CASSFAGTPALFF. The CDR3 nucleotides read TGCGCCAGCAGCTTCGCGGGCACTCCCGCGCTGTTTTTT.

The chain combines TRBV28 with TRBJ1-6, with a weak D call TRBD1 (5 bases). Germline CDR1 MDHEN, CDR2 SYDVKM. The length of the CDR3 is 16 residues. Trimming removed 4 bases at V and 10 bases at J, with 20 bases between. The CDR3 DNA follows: TGTGCCAGCAGTTCAACAGGACCAAACCCCACGTCACCCCTCCACTTT. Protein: CASSSTGPNPTSPLHF.

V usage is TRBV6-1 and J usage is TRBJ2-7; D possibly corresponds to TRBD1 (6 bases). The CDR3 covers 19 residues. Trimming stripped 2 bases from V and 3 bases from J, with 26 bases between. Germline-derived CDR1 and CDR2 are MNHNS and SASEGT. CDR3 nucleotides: TGTGCCAGCAGTGAATTGGGCGACAGGTGGTTAGTTGTCTTCTACGAGCAGTACTTC. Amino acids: CASSELGDRWLVVFYEQYF.

DNA of the CDR3: TGTGCCAGCAGTTTCCCCCTAACAGACCCAAAGGCCTACGAGCAGTACTTC. Translation: CASSFPLTDPKAYEQYF. The rearrangement links TRBV28 to TRBJ2-7; no clear D. The V and J ends lost 3 bases and 2 bases respectively, with 20 bases between them. CDR1 is MDHEN and CDR2 is SYDVKM in the germline V gene. The CDR3 covers 17 residues.

CDR3 in amino acids: CASSLSLTGGPNDEQFF. As DNA, the CDR3 is TGTGCCAGCAGCTTATCTTTGACGGGAGGGCCTAACGATGAGCAGTTCTTC. This chain links TRBV11-2 with TRBJ2-1, with 8 bases aligning to TRBD2. The germline gives CDR1 SGHAT, CDR2 FQNNGV. J was trimmed by 8 bases and V by 2 bases; bases with no gene match: 14. CDR3 length: 17 residues.

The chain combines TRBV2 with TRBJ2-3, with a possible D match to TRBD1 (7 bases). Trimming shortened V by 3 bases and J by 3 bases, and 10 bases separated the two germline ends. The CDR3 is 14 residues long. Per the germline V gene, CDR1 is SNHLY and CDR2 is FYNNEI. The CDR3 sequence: CASSEQGGTDTQYF. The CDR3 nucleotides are TGTGCCAGCAGTGAGCAGGGGGGAACAGATACGCAGTATTTT.

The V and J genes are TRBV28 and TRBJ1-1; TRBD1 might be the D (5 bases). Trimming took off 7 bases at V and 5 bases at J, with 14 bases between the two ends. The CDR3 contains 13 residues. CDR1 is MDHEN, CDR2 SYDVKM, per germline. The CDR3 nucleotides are TGTGCCAGCAATCTGGGGGAGGATACTGAAGCTTTCTTT. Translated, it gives CASNLGEDTEAFF.